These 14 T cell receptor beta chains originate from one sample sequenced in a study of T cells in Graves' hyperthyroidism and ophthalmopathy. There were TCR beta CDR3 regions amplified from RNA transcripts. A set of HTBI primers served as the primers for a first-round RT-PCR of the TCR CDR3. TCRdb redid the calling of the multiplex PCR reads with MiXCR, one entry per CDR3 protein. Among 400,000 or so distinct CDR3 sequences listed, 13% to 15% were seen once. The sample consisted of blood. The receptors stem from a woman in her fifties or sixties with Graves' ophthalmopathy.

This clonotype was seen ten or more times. The CDR3 region is CASSTGGAGGNEQFF. The CDR3, as DNA: TGCGCCAGCAGCACGGGGGGAGCGGGAGGAAATGAGCAGTTCTTC. This chain joins TRBV5-1 and TRBJ2-1; 9 bases match TRBD2. CDR3 length: 15 residues. The junction had 9 bases not matched to a gene; V was cut back by 4 bases and J by 7 bases. The germline V gene has CDR1 SGHRS and CDR2 YFSETQ.

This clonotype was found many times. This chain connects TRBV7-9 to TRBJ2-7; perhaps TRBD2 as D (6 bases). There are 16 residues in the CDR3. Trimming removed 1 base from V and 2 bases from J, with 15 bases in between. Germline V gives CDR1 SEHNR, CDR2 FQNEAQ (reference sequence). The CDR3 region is CASSLVWGDGPYEQYF. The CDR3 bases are TGTGCCAGCAGCTTAGTATGGGGGGACGGCCCCTACGAGCAGTACTTC.

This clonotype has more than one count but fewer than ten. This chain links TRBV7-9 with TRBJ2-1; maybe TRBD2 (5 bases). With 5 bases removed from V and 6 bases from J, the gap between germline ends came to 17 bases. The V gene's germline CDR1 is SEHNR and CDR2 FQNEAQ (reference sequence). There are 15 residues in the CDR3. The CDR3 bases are TGTGCCAGCAGCCCTTCGCTACGGACTTTCAATGAGCAGTTCTTC. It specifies CASSPSLRTFNEQFF.

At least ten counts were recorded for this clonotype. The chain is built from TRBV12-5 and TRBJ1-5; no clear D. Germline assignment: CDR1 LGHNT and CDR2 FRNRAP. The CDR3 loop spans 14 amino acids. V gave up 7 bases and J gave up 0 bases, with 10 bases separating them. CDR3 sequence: CASAGDFSNQPQHF. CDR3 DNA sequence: TGTGCTAGTGCCGGGGATTTTAGCAATCAGCCCCAGCATTTT.

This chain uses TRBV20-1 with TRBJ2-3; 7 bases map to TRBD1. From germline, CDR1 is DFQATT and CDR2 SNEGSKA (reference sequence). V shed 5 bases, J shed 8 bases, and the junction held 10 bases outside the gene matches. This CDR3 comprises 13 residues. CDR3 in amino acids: CSAQGDQAGTQYF. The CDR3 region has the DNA TGCAGTGCTCAGGGGGACCAGGCGGGTACGCAGTATTTT.

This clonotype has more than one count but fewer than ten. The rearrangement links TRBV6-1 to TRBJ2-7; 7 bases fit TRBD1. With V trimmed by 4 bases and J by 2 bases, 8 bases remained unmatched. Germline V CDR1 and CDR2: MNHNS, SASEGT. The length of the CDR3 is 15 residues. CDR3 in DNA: TGTGCCAGCAGTGCCAAACAGGGGATCCCCTACGAGCAGTACTTC. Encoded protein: CASSAKQGIPYEQYF.

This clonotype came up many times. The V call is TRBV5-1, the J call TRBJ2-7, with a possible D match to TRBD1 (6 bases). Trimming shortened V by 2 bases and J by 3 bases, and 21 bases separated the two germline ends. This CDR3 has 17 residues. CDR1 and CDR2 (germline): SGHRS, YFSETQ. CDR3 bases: TGCGCCAGCAGCTTAGCCCCCCCCGGGACATCCTTCTACGAGCAGTACTTC. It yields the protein CASSLAPPGTSFYEQYF. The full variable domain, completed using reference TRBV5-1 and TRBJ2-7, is KAGVTQTPRYLIKTRGQQVTLSCSPISGHRSVSWYQQTPGQGLQFLFEYFSETQRNKGNFPGRFSGRQFSNSRSEMNVSTLELGDSALYLCASSLAPPGTSFYEQYFGPGTRLTVT.

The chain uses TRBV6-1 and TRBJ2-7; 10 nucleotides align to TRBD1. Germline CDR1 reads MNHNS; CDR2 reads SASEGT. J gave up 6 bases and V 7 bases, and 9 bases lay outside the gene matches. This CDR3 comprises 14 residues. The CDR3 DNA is TGTGCCAGCATCCTTGACAGGGGGCGATCCGAGCAGTACTTC. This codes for CASILDRGRSEQYF.

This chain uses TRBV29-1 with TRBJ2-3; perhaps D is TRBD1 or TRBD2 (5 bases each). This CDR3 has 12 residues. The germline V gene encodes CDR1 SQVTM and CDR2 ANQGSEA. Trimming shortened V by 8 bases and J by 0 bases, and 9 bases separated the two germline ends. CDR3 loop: CSQGPSTDTQYF. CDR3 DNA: TGCAGCCAGGGACCAAGCACAGATACGCAGTATTTT.

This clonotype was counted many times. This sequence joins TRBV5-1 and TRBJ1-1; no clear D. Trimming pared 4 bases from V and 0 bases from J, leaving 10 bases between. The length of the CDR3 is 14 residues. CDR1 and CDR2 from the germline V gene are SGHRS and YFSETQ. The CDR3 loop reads CASSPNTLNTEAFF. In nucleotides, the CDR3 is TGCGCCAGCAGCCCGAATACACTGAACACTGAAGCTTTCTTT.

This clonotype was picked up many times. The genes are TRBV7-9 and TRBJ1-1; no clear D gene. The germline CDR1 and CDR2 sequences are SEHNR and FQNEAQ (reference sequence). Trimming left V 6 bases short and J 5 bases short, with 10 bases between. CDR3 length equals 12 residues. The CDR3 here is CASSTHGTEAFF. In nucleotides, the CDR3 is TGTGCCAGCAGTACCCACGGGACTGAAGCTTTCTTT.

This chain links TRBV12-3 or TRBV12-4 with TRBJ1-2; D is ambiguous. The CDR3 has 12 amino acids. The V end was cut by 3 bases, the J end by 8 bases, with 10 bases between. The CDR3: CASSFQERGYTF. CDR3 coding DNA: TGTGCCAGCAGTTTCCAGGAGAGGGGCTACACCTTC.

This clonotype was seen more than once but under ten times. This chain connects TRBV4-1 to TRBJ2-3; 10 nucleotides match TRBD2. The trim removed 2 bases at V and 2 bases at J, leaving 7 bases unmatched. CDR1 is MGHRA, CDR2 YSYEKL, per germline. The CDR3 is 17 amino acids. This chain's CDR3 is CASSQSGLAVDTDTQYF. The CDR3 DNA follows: TGCGCCAGCAGCCAATCTGGACTAGCGGTAGACACAGATACGCAGTATTTT.

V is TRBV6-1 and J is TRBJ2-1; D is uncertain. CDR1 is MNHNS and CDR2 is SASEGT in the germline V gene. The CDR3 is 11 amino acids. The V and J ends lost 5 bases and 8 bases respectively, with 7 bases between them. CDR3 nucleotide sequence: TGTGCCAGCAGTCGGAAGGATGAGCAGTTCTTC. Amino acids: CASSRKDEQFF.